This T cell receptor (beta chain) comes out of a study of neurological immune-mediated disorders. This clonotype was recorded many times. Time point denoted: longitudinal time-point 2. 2 million PBMCs stored at -80 C were the source of the unsorted libraries. TCRdb itself ran the 5' RACE reads through MiXCR, one entry per CDR3 protein. The sample has some 100,000 distinct CDR3 sequences, approximately 13% seen once. The germline V gene encodes CDR1 SGHRS and CDR2 YFSETQ. Trimming stripped 3 bases from V and 2 bases from J, with 12 bases between. This CDR3 spans 14 amino acids. The gene calls are TRBV5-1 and TRBJ2-7; no definite D call. The sequencing input was PBMCs. The clonotype comes from a female donor with HTLV-1-associated myelopathy (HAM/TSP). The CDR3 is CASSSFGRAYEQYF. Written as DNA, the CDR3 is TGCGCCAGCAGCTCATTCGGTCGGGCCTACGAGCAGTACTTC.